These 25 T cell receptor beta chains came from one sample sequenced in a study of blood T cell repertoires in COVID-19. Profiling relied on immunoSEQ multiplex PCR, and the TCRdb table lists in-frame clones only, not all of them. Among fewer than 70,000 clones listed, around 88% were seen once. The specimen sequenced was peripheral blood. Receptors originate from a man in his forties with COVID-19, enrolled during active disease.

This sequence joins TRBV10-3 and TRBJ1-2; the D is unclear. Germline values: CDR1 ENHRY, CDR2 SYGVKD. CDR3 length: 14 amino acids. Trimming cost V 2 bases and J 5 bases, with 12 bases left between them. For the CDR3, the DNA is TGTGCCATCAGTGAGGCCCGGGGAGGGTATGGCTACACCTTC. Protein sequence: CAISEARGGYGYTF.

This clone was recorded only once. The chain uses TRBV30 and TRBJ1-2; D is unresolved. The V end lost 0 bases, the J end lost 0 bases, and 11 bases lay between the germline ends. The CDR3 is made up of 15 amino acids. CDR1 GTSNPN and CDR2 SVGIG come from the germline V gene (reference sequence). CDR3 sequence reads: CAWSVQLGANYGYTF. As DNA, the CDR3 is TGTGCCTGGAGTGTGCAGTTGGGAGCTAACTATGGCTACACCTTC.

The chain employs TRBV10-1 and TRBJ2-1; the match to TRBD2 covers 15 bases. V lost 3 bases, J lost 9 bases, and 6 bases stayed unmatched. CDR3 length: 16 residues. Germline V lookup: CDR1 WNHNN, CDR2 SYGVQD (reference sequence). CDR3 nucleotides: TGCGCCAGCAGTGATGTTTGGGGACTAGCGGGGGGTGAGCAGTTCTTC. Encoded protein: CASSDVWGLAGGEQFF.

This chain links TRBV6-5 with TRBJ2-1; 9 nucleotides line up with TRBD2. Trimming cost V 6 bases and J 5 bases; bases outside gene matches: 8. This CDR3 has 15 residues. From germline, CDR1 is MNHEY and CDR2 SVGAGI. CDR3 loop: CASRVWRGGDNEQFF. The CDR3 bases are TGTGCCAGCAGGGTCTGGCGGGGGGGCGACAATGAGCAGTTCTTC.

The chain joins TRBV6-5 to TRBJ2-7, with TRBD1 identical over 9 bases. CDR3 size: 16 residues. Trimming cost V 0 bases and J 5 bases; bases outside gene matches: 8. Germline V CDR1 and CDR2: MNHEY, SVGAGI. The CDR3 sequence is CASSYSIPGTGHEQYF. Here the CDR3 DNA reads TGTGCCAGCAGTTACTCCATTCCCGGGACAGGGCACGAGCAGTACTTC.

CDR3 DNA sequence: TGTGCCAGCAGCCCGGGATCAGCGAGCTCCTACAATGAGCAGTTCTTC. It codes for CASSPGSASSYNEQFF. The gene calls are TRBV28 and TRBJ2-1; possible D gene TRBD2, 5 bases. V was shortened by 6 bases and J by 0 bases, with 15 bases between the two germline ends. The CDR3 extends over 16 amino acids. Germline values: CDR1 MDHEN, CDR2 SYDVKM.

The chain uses TRBV2 and TRBJ1-1, with 7 bases that match TRBD1. The CDR3 extends over 15 amino acids. The J segment lost 1 base and the V segment lost 3 bases, leaving 5 bases of the junction unmatched. Germline CDR1 reads SNHLY; CDR2 reads FYNNEI. The CDR3 bases are TGTGCCAGCAGTGACCAGGGACAGCAGAACACTGAAGCTTTCTTT. It yields the protein CASSDQGQQNTEAFF.

This sequence joins TRBV6-5 and TRBJ1-5; no reliable D call. This CDR3 has 14 amino acids. V was trimmed by 5 bases and J by 6 bases, leaving 14 bases between them. The germline gives CDR1 MNHEY, CDR2 SVGAGI. CDR3 loop: CASSPEVTGQPQHF. The CDR3 DNA reads TGTGCCAGCAGTCCAGAGGTTACCGGTCAGCCCCAGCATTTT.

This clone was seen a single time. The chain couples TRBV27 to TRBJ2-2, with 7 bases that match TRBD1. The CDR3 is made up of 15 amino acids. The germline gives CDR1 MNHEY, CDR2 SMNVEV (reference sequence). V gave up 4 bases and J gave up 7 bases; unmatched junction bases: 9. The CDR3 DNA is TGTGCCAGCAGTTCTGGACAGGAGGCGAACGGGGAGCTGTTTTTT. Translating it yields CASSSGQEANGELFF.

The chain employs TRBV20-1 and TRBJ1-2; D uncertain. The germline gives CDR1 DFQATT, CDR2 SNEGSKA (reference sequence). Trimming took off 4 bases at V and 8 bases at J, with 8 bases between the two ends. This CDR3 contains 10 residues. The CDR3 loop reads CSATRGGYTF. The CDR3 DNA reads TGCAGTGCTACTCGAGGGGGCTACACCTTC.

The chain carries TRBV24-1 and TRBJ2-2; D not certain. V shed 5 bases and J shed 4 bases, with 4 bases lying between them. CDR1 KGHDR and CDR2 SFDVKD come from the germline V gene. The CDR3 has 12 amino acids. Written as DNA, the CDR3 is TGTGCCACCAGTGGTATCACCGGGGAGCTGTTTTTT. This gives the protein CATSGITGELFF.

The CDR3 reads CASSQAGGGDQPQHF. CDR3 nucleotide sequence: TGTGCCAGCAGCCAAGCGGGGGGGGGAGACCAGCCCCAGCATTTT. This rearrangement joins TRBV3-1 (or the pseudogene TRBV3-2) to TRBJ1-5; tentative D call: TRBD1 (5 bases). The CDR3 sequence is 15 residues long. Trimming stripped 1 base from V and 7 bases from J, with 14 bases between. Germline V gene lookup returns CDR1 LGHDT and CDR2 YNNKEL (reference sequence).

Points on this clone: This sample also contains other DNA sequences that code for the same CDR3. The V gene is TRBV4-1, the J gene TRBJ1-5, with D unclear. CDR3 length: 15 amino acids. The V end was cut by 0 bases, the J end by 2 bases, with 8 bases between. Germline V lookup: CDR1 MGHRA, CDR2 YSYEKL. The CDR3 is CASSQDLGGNQPQHF. CDR3 DNA sequence: TGCGCCAGCAGCCAAGATCTGGGAGGCAATCAGCCCCAGCATTTT.

The chain joins TRBV27 to TRBJ1-5; tentative D call: TRBD1 (6 bases). V lost 5 bases to trimming and J lost 6 bases, with 14 bases between them. This CDR3 is 14 amino acids long. Germline V CDR1 and CDR2: MNHEY, SMNVEV (reference sequence). The CDR3 nucleotides are TGTGCCAGCAGTCAGCAACAGGGTAGTCAGCCCCAGCATTTT. Encoded protein: CASSQQQGSQPQHF.

On this clone: Other DNA sequences within the sample encode an identical CDR3. The chain joins TRBV29-1 to TRBJ2-5; 8 bases match TRBD1. The CDR3 runs 12 residues. The ends lost 6 bases at V and 1 base at J; junction bases unmatched: 1. Germline assignment: CDR1 SQVTM and CDR2 ANQGSEA. For the CDR3, the DNA is TGCAGCGTCGGACAGGGCCAAGAGACCCAGTACTTC. Translation: CSVGQGQETQYF.

The chain recombines TRBV3-1 (or the pseudogene TRBV3-2) with TRBJ1-2; TRBD1 aligns across 8 bases. V gave up 3 bases and J gave up 4 bases; unmatched junction bases: 4. The CDR3 consists of 14 residues. Germline CDR1 reads LGHDT; CDR2 reads YNNKEL (reference sequence). CDR3 in amino acids: CASSQNRGAYGYTF. In nucleotides, the CDR3 is TGTGCCAGCAGCCAGAACAGGGGGGCCTATGGCTACACCTTC.

The chain couples TRBV6-6 to TRBJ1-2, with D unclear. The germline V gene has CDR1 MNHNY and CDR2 SVGAGI (reference sequence). Trimming left V 2 bases short and J 7 bases short, with 14 bases between. The CDR3 contains 14 residues. DNA of the CDR3: TGTGCCAGCAGTTACGTTGGGAGGGAGAGTGGCTACACCTTC. Residues: CASSYVGRESGYTF.

The chain couples TRBV7-3 to TRBJ2-3; D is undetermined. CDR1 and CDR2 from the germline V gene are SGHTA and FQGTGA. This CDR3 has 13 amino acids. Trimming removed 5 bases from V and 4 bases from J, with 10 bases in between. CDR3 in DNA: TGTGCCAGCAGCCTTCTCTCCGCAGATACGCAGTATTTT. Translating it yields CASSLLSADTQYF. Full variable domain (missing parts from reference TRBV7-3 and TRBJ2-3): GAGVSQTPSNKVTEKGKYVELRCDPISGHTALYWYRQSLGQGPEFLIYFQGTGAADDSGLPNDRFFAVRPEGSVSTLKIQRTERGDSAVYLCASSLLSADTQYFGPGTRLTVL.

The V call is TRBV5-1, the J call TRBJ1-3; D not resolved. Germline assignment: CDR1 SGHRS and CDR2 YFSETQ. V lost 0 bases, J lost 5 bases, and 15 bases lay in between. The CDR3 loop spans 16 amino acids. The CDR3: CASSLDTGNPRNTIYF. CDR3 nucleotide sequence: TGCGCCAGCAGCTTGGACACCGGGAACCCTCGAAACACCATATATTTT.

The rearrangement joins TRBV9 to TRBJ2-3; tentative D call: TRBD2 (6 bases). The CDR3 loop spans 17 amino acids. CDR1 is SGDLS and CDR2 is YYNGEE in the germline V gene. V lost 0 bases and J 3 bases, leaving 17 bases between the germline ends. The CDR3 sequence: CASSVAGSEGITDTQYF. DNA of the CDR3: TGTGCCAGCAGCGTAGCTGGATCGGAGGGTATAACAGATACGCAGTATTTT.

J is TRBJ2-3 and V is TRBV11-1, with D maybe TRBD1 (6 bases). CDR3 size: 15 residues. The V and J ends lost 3 bases and 4 bases respectively, with 14 bases between them. Germline V lookup: CDR1 SGHAT, CDR2 FQDESV (reference sequence). The CDR3 protein is CASSLTGGLPDTQYF. Written as DNA, the CDR3 is TGTGCCAGCAGCTTGACAGGAGGTCTTCCAGATACGCAGTATTTT.

The chain combines TRBV19 with TRBJ2-3; tentative D call: TRBD1 (5 bases). Germline CDR1 reads LNHDA; CDR2 reads SQIVND (reference sequence). The CDR3 covers 14 residues. Trimming cost V 2 bases and J 8 bases, with 14 bases left between them. The CDR3 bases are TGTGCCAGTAGTATATCCAGGGCCGCAGGTACGCAGTATTTT. Translated: CASSISRAAGTQYF.

The rearrangement uses TRBV3-1 (or the pseudogene TRBV3-2) and TRBJ2-5; 9 nucleotides agree with TRBD1. The germline CDR1 and CDR2 sequences are LGHDT and YNNKEL (reference sequence). The CDR3 covers 15 residues. The V and J ends lost 2 bases and 5 bases, in that order; junction bases with no gene match: 6. For the CDR3, the DNA is TGTGCCAGCAGCCAAACGACAGGGGGGTGGGAGACCCAGTACTTC. The encoded protein is CASSQTTGGWETQYF.

The V and J genes are TRBV30 and TRBJ2-1, with TRBD2 matching over 16 bases. Looked up from germline, CDR1 is GTSNPN and CDR2 is SVGIG (reference sequence). V lost 2 bases to trimming and J lost 9 bases; unmatched junction nucleotides: 4. This CDR3 is 15 amino acids long. The CDR3 sequence is CAWSTGLAGGIEQFF. For the CDR3, the DNA is TGTGCCTGGAGTACGGGACTAGCGGGGGGGATTGAGCAGTTCTTC.

The V and J genes are TRBV5-1 and TRBJ2-1; possibly TRBD2 for D (5 bases). This CDR3 spans 16 amino acids. CDR1 is SGHRS and CDR2 is YFSETQ in the germline V gene. Trimming took off 0 bases at V and 3 bases at J, with 13 bases between the two ends. CDR3 sequence (DNA): TGCGCCAGCAGCTTGGAAATAAGCGGCAACTACAATGAGCAGTTCTTC. Protein sequence: CASSLEISGNYNEQFF.